The 27 T cell receptor beta chains below come from one sample, sequenced in a study of shared T cell receptors in the human thymus. Profiling relied on immunoSEQ multiplex PCR, and the TCRdb table lists in-frame clones only, not all of them. The table has some 760,000 clones, over 75% seen once. These data were also reused for a study on human thymus T cells.

Specimen: thymocytes. The receptors here all came from a girl under three years old with a congenital heart defect.

The chain combines TRBV13 with TRBJ1-1; possible D gene TRBD1, 6 bases. Germline V CDR1 and CDR2: PRHDT, FYEKMQ (reference sequence). V was trimmed by 1 base and J by 4 bases, leaving 19 bases between them. The CDR3 runs 17 residues. The CDR3: CASSLASRGNCPTEAFF. The CDR3 region has the DNA TGTGCCAGCAGCTTAGCCTCCAGGGGAAACTGCCCCACTGAAGCTTTCTTT.

V is TRBV6-1 and J is TRBJ2-7; 9 bases match TRBD1. This CDR3 comprises 16 residues. Germline CDR1 MNHNS, CDR2 SASEGT. V lost 2 bases to trimming and J lost 4 bases; unmatched junction nucleotides: 9. For the CDR3, the DNA is TGTGCCAGCAGTGAACGTGGACAGGGGATTCTGTACGAGCAGTACTTC. Translation gives CASSERGQGILYEQYF.

The chain employs TRBV6-5 and TRBJ2-5, with D tentatively TRBD2 (6 bases). CDR1 is MNHEY, CDR2 SVGAGI, per germline. Trimming shortened V by 2 bases and J by 1 base, and 11 bases separated the two germline ends. This CDR3 is built from 15 residues. For the CDR3, the DNA is TGTGCCAGCAGTTACGTCCGCGGGGCCCAAGAGACCCAGTACTTC. Amino acids: CASSYVRGAQETQYF.

The CDR3: CASSLGLAGGRDTGELFF. DNA for the CDR3: TGCGCCAGCAGCTTGGGACTAGCGGGGGGTCGAGACACCGGGGAGCTGTTTTTT. The V gene is TRBV5-1, the J gene TRBJ2-2, with 13 bases lining up with TRBD2. Trimming removed 0 bases from V and 3 bases from J; junction bases left unmatched: 5. Germline V gives CDR1 SGHRS, CDR2 YFSETQ. The CDR3 is 18 amino acids.

V is TRBV5-1 and J is TRBJ2-3, with 9 bases fitting TRBD1. The CDR3 length is 14 residues. The V gene end was trimmed by 3 bases and the J gene end by 5 bases; junction bases not matched to a gene: 4. Germline CDR1 and CDR2: SGHRS and YFSETQ. The CDR3 loop is CASSSGTGKDTQYF. The CDR3 nucleotides are TGCGCCAGCAGCTCCGGGACAGGGAAAGATACGCAGTATTTT.

This chain uses TRBV5-1 with TRBJ2-1, with 11 positions matching TRBD1. The CDR3 extends over 16 amino acids. Germline V gives CDR1 SGHRS, CDR2 YFSETQ. The ends lost 4 bases at V and 5 bases at J; junction bases unmatched: 8. The CDR3 region is CASSATGTGGHNEQFF. Here the CDR3 DNA reads TGCGCCAGCAGCGCAACCGGGACAGGGGGACACAATGAGCAGTTCTTC.

The rearrangement uses TRBV4-3 and TRBJ1-4; the D gene is possibly TRBD1 (6 bases). The CDR3 spans 21 residues. The V gene's germline CDR1 is LGHNA and CDR2 YSLEER. V was pared by 7 bases and J by 3 bases, with 33 bases between. The CDR3 sequence: CASTPTLDSAHRVAANEKLFF. CDR3 DNA sequence: TGCGCCAGCACCCCAACCCTTGACAGTGCCCACAGGGTAGCAGCTAATGAAAAACTGTTTTTT.

A note on this clone: The same CDR3 can be traced to other DNA sequences in this sample. The chain joins TRBV29-1 to TRBJ2-1, with D uncertain. The CDR3 has 15 amino acids. Trimming took off 7 bases at V and 0 bases at J, with 16 bases between the two ends. CDR1 is SQVTM and CDR2 is ANQGSEA in the germline V gene. The CDR3 sequence: CSAPRPGCSYNEQFF. CDR3 DNA: TGCAGCGCCCCAAGACCCGGGTGCTCCTACAATGAGCAGTTCTTC.

The sample holds one count of this clone. This chain uses TRBV6-1 with TRBJ2-5, with 10 nucleotides matching TRBD2. V lost 4 bases to trimming and J lost 5 bases; unmatched junction nucleotides: 4. Germline lookup yields CDR1 MNHNS and CDR2 SASEGT. The CDR3 sequence is 14 residues long. This CDR3 reads CASSGAGGIETQYF. In DNA, the CDR3 is TGTGCCAGCAGTGGAGCGGGGGGGATTGAGACCCAGTACTTC.

The gene calls are TRBV5-6 and TRBJ1-2, with 9 bases aligning to TRBD1. Germline V gene data show CDR1 as SGHDT and CDR2 as YYEEEE. CDR3 length: 15 residues. V gave up 6 bases and J gave up 4 bases; unmatched junction bases: 10. As DNA, the CDR3 is TGTGCCAGCACCCCACACAGGGGGCCGACCTATGGCTACACCTTC. Protein product: CASTPHRGPTYGYTF.

The V and J genes are TRBV9 and TRBJ1-1; D call uncertain. Germline loops: CDR1 SGDLS, CDR2 YYNGEE. This CDR3 is built from 15 residues. V dropped 1 base and J dropped 1 base, with 11 bases sitting between them. The CDR3 region is CASSVSSRENTEAFF. The CDR3 nucleotides are TGTGCCAGCAGCGTAAGCAGCCGGGAGAACACTGAAGCTTTCTTT.

V is TRBV28 and J is TRBJ2-7; D may be TRBD1 (6 bases). This CDR3 has 14 amino acids. From germline, CDR1 is MDHEN and CDR2 SYDVKM. V was trimmed by 2 bases and J by 0 bases, leaving 8 bases between them. In DNA, the CDR3 is TGTGCCAGCAGTTTAGGGACATGCTCCTACGAGCAGTACTTC. Its protein is CASSLGTCSYEQYF.

V is TRBV29-1 and J is TRBJ2-7; TRBD1 matches 8 bases. Germline trimming cut 3 bases from V and 7 bases from J; bases unmatched to any gene: 8. CDR3 size: 13 residues. Germline CDR1 and CDR2: SQVTM and ANQGSEA. CDR3 region: CSVEGQGAGEQYF. The CDR3 DNA is TGCAGCGTTGAGGGGCAGGGGGCGGGGGAGCAGTACTTC.

CDR3 bases: TGTGCCAGCATCCCGCCGTCGGGGAAAGCTTTCTTT. This gives the protein CASIPPSGKAFF. J is TRBJ1-1 and V is TRBV27, with D hard to call. CDR3 length: 12 amino acids. V was pared by 7 bases and J by 9 bases, with 15 bases between. Germline values: CDR1 MNHEY, CDR2 SMNVEV (reference sequence).

The chain is built from TRBV5-6 and TRBJ1-6, with 9 bases lining up with TRBD1. Germline CDR1 reads SGHDT; CDR2 reads YYEEEE. The CDR3 contains 16 residues. V was clipped by 4 bases and J by 7 bases; unmatched bases: 9. The CDR3 coding sequence is TGTGCCAGCAGCCGGCGGACAGGGGTCGGGAATTCACCCCTCCACTTT. Translation: CASSRRTGVGNSPLHF.

The rearrangement links TRBV27 to TRBJ1-1; D ambiguous. Trimming pared 2 bases from V and 5 bases from J, leaving 15 bases between. Germline CDR1 and CDR2: MNHEY and SMNVEV (reference sequence). The CDR3 totals 15 residues. The CDR3 DNA reads as TGTGCCAGCAGTTTAAAATTCGGGTTTCGGACTGAAGCTTTCTTT. Amino acids: CASSLKFGFRTEAFF.

The chain recombines TRBV9 with TRBJ2-2; 7 bases agree with TRBD2. The CDR3 loop spans 17 amino acids. V trimming: 0 bases; J trimming: 5 bases; junction bases outside the gene matches: 10. The V gene's germline CDR1 is SGDLS and CDR2 YYNGEE. CDR3 amino acids: CASSVGLGREWTGELFF. Written as DNA, the CDR3 is TGTGCCAGCAGCGTAGGGCTGGGGAGGGAATGGACCGGGGAGCTGTTTTTT.

The gene calls are TRBV5-6 and TRBJ1-5, with TRBD1 matching over 11 bases. The length of the CDR3 is 15 residues. Losses at the gene ends were 3 bases for V and 7 bases for J; bases not matched to a gene: 6. Germline CDR1 reads SGHDT; CDR2 reads YYEEEE. CDR3 nucleotides: TGTGCCAGCAGCTCCGGGACAGGGGGTCTACAGCCCCAGCATTTT. It encodes CASSSGTGGLQPQHF.

The chain is built from TRBV7-2 and TRBJ2-7; D perhaps matches TRBD1 (6 bases). Between the trimmed V and J ends, which lost 1 base and 1 base, there was a span of 20 bases. This CDR3 has 18 amino acids. CDR1 is SGHTA and CDR2 is FQGNSA in the germline V gene. CDR3 coding DNA: TGTGCCAGCAGCTTAGTAGGCCGAAGGGCAGGGGTGTCCTACGAGCAGTACTTC. This encodes CASSLVGRRAGVSYEQYF.

The chain couples TRBV25-1 to TRBJ1-4; 7 positions agree with TRBD1. Germline lookup yields CDR1 MGHDK and CDR2 SYGVNS. There are 16 residues in the CDR3. V dropped 3 bases and J dropped 7; count of bases not matched to a gene: 11. CDR3 nucleotides: TGTGCCAGCAGTGAGGTGTTGGGCAGGGGGGCTGAAAAACTGTTTTTT. This gives the protein CASSEVLGRGAEKLFF. The variable domain in full, with the rest retrieved from reference TRBV25-1 and TRBJ1-4, is EADIYQTPRYLVIGTGKKITLECSQTMGHDKMYWYQQDPGMELHLIHYSYGVNSTEKGDLSSESTVSRIRTEHFPLTLESARPSHTSQYLCASSEVLGRGAEKLFFGSGTQLSVL.

Only one count was recorded for this clone. This chain connects TRBV4-1 to TRBJ2-3; 9 bases agree with TRBD1. V was pared by 1 base and J by 4 bases, with 6 bases of the junction left unmatched. The CDR3 contains 16 residues. The germline CDR1 and CDR2 sequences are MGHRA and YSYEKL. The CDR3 is CASSQAWDREADTQYF. The CDR3 nucleotides are TGCGCCAGCAGCCAAGCCTGGGACAGGGAGGCAGATACGCAGTATTTT.

The rearrangement uses TRBV5-1 and TRBJ2-3; D uncertain. The CDR3 consists of 18 residues. The germline V gene has CDR1 SGHRS and CDR2 YFSETQ. V was clipped by 5 bases and J by 2 bases, with 24 bases between them. The CDR3, as DNA: TGCGCCAGCAGTCTTCCCTGCAGATCGTGCCGACACACAGATACGCAGTATTTT. It is translated as CASSLPCRSCRHTDTQYF.

This clone is a singleton in its sample. The CDR3: CAISESQALSYGYTF. As DNA, the CDR3 is TGTGCCATCAGTGAGTCACAGGCCCTAAGCTATGGCTACACCTTC. The chain recombines TRBV10-3 with TRBJ1-2, with a weak D call TRBD1 (5 bases). The V and J ends lost 0 bases and 4 bases respectively, with 12 bases between them. Germline V gene sequence: CDR1 ENHRY, CDR2 SYGVKD. The CDR3 runs to 15 residues.

This chain connects TRBV9 to TRBJ2-1; 7 bases are shared with TRBD2. There are 14 residues in the CDR3. CDR1 and CDR2 from the germline V gene are SGDLS and YYNGEE. Germline trimming cut 0 bases from V and 7 bases from J; bases unmatched to any gene: 4. The CDR3 here is CASSVDQGGNEQFF. CDR3 nucleotide sequence: TGTGCCAGCAGCGTAGATCAGGGAGGGAATGAGCAGTTCTTC.

The chain employs TRBV1 and TRBJ2-1; the D call of TRBD2 is as the table states it, not checked on the DNA. TRBV1 is a pseudogene. CDR3 length: 19 amino acids. The DNA for the CDR3 is TGCACCAGCAGCCAAGCCCCGTTAGCGGGGGGGTTGTTATACAATGAGCAGTTCTTC. It is translated as CTSSQAPLAGGLLYNEQFF.

J is TRBJ2-1 and V is TRBV5-1, with 7 bases identical to TRBD2. The V gene's germline CDR1 is SGHRS and CDR2 YFSETQ. Germline trimming cut 4 bases from V and 9 bases from J; bases unmatched to any gene: 4. The CDR3 totals 12 residues. The CDR3 region is CASSGGVSEQFF. The CDR3 DNA is TGCGCCAGCAGCGGGGGGGTCAGTGAGCAGTTCTTC.

In this sample, this clone turned up once. V and J are TRBV5-1 and TRBJ2-7; 14 positions match TRBD2. V shed 0 bases, J shed 2 bases, and the junction held 16 bases outside the gene matches. Germline assignment: CDR1 SGHRS and CDR2 YFSETQ. The CDR3 length is 21 residues. CDR3 DNA sequence: TGCGCCAGCAGCTTGGCCTGGACTAGCGGGGGGACGAGGGGGGGTCCCTACGAGCAGTACTTC. Translated: CASSLAWTSGGTRGGPYEQYF.